A single sample gave rise to the 20 T cell receptor beta chains below, sequenced in a study of shared clonotypes between healthy human individuals (TCRdb year 2020). Libraries were made using the immunoSEQ multiplex PCR assay. Entries here come from immuneACCESS through TCRdb and include only in-frame sequences with V and J called. Some clones fail to appear in such tables; in the studies checked, an unresolved V gene covers under half of the shortfall, and the cause of the remainder is unknown. The sample profile shows about 580,000 clones; nearly 98% of them were found once. The ten top clones hold 0.3% of the sample. CD8 naive samples were obtained by positive selection for CCR7 among CD45RO-negative cells, yielding a CD45RA+CCR7+ population from which TemRA cells were excluded. The specimen was naive CD8+ T cells sorted from blood. This sample's cell subset or site label indicates: CD45RA+CCR7+. The receptors were gathered from a man in his thirties or forties in good health.

V and J are TRBV13 and TRBJ2-1, with 8 bases aligning to TRBD2. The CDR3 covers 17 residues. V lost 3 bases and J lost 3; bases outside the gene matches: 10. Germline V lookup: CDR1 PRHDT, CDR2 FYEKMQ (reference sequence). CDR3 amino acids: CASSFSPRGGVYNEQFF. The CDR3 nucleotides read TGTGCCAGCAGCTTTTCCCCCCGGGGGGGGGTCTACAATGAGCAGTTCTTC.

The chain is built from TRBV4-1 and TRBJ2-7, with 11 bases matching TRBD2. V lost 1 base and J lost 2; bases outside the gene matches: 7. Germline V gene lookup returns CDR1 MGHRA and CDR2 YSYEKL. The CDR3 covers 17 residues. The CDR3: CASSQVTGTSGTYEQYF. The CDR3, as DNA: TGCGCCAGCAGCCAAGTTACCGGGACTAGCGGTACCTACGAGCAGTACTTC.

This chain uses TRBV15 with TRBJ1-1, with a weak D call TRBD1 (6 bases). CDR1 and CDR2 (germline): LNHNV, YYDKDF (reference sequence). CDR3 length: 14 amino acids. The V end was cut by 4 bases, the J end by 5 bases, with 14 bases between. The DNA for the CDR3 is TGTGCCACCAGCAAAGCCGGGACACCGACTGAAGCTTTCTTT. Amino acids: CATSKAGTPTEAFF.

This rearrangement joins TRBV9 to TRBJ2-1; 7 positions match TRBD1. Looked up from germline, CDR1 is SGDLS and CDR2 is YYNGEE. The CDR3 contains 13 residues. Trimming at V came to 0 bases and at J to 9 bases, leaving 3 bases not matched to a gene. In DNA, the CDR3 is TGTGCCAGCAGCGTAGGACAGGGTTCTGAGCAGTTCTTC. It codes for CASSVGQGSEQFF.

The chain employs TRBV29-1 and TRBJ2-3, with D perhaps matching TRBD2 (6 bases). The CDR3 extends over 15 amino acids. The germline V and J ends were trimmed by 8 bases and 5 bases, with 23 bases remaining between them. Germline values: CDR1 SQVTM, CDR2 ANQGSEA. The CDR3 sequence: CSSESPREEEDTQYF. CDR3 DNA sequence: TGCAGCTCTGAATCTCCGAGGGAGGAGGAAGATACGCAGTATTTT.

J is TRBJ1-2 and V is TRBV9; D is perhaps TRBD1 (5 bases). The germline V gene encodes CDR1 SGDLS and CDR2 YYNGEE. The length of the CDR3 is 14 residues. Trimming cost V 0 bases and J 2 bases, with 8 bases left between them. The CDR3 coding sequence is TGTGCCAGCAGCGTAGGCAGGGCCAACTATGGCTACACCTTC. Protein product: CASSVGRANYGYTF.

This CDR3 reads CASSSPGDRGKNTEAFF. Here the CDR3 DNA reads TGCGCCAGCAGCTCCCCGGGGGACAGGGGGAAGAACACTGAAGCTTTCTTT. This sequence joins TRBV5-1 and TRBJ1-1; 11 bases fit TRBD1. Germline CDR1 is SGHRS and CDR2 is YFSETQ. Trimming cost V 3 bases and J 1 base; bases outside gene matches: 8. This CDR3 has 17 residues.

The chain uses TRBV4-1 and TRBJ1-2; weak D call: TRBD1 (5 bases). This CDR3 has 16 amino acids. V lost 0 bases and J lost 2, with 13 bases in between. In germline, CDR1 is MGHRA, CDR2 YSYEKL. This CDR3 reads CASSQESRTPNYGYTF. CDR3 DNA: TGCGCCAGCAGCCAAGAATCCCGGACACCAAACTATGGCTACACCTTC.

The genes are TRBV25-1 and TRBJ1-2; D gene unclear. Germline V gene lookup returns CDR1 MGHDK and CDR2 SYGVNS. The CDR3 is 13 amino acids. V shed 3 bases and J shed 5 bases, with 10 bases lying between them. The CDR3 DNA is TGTGCCAGCAGTGAGTACGCTCGGTATGGCTACACCTTC. Protein sequence: CASSEYARYGYTF.

V usage is TRBV29-1 and J usage is TRBJ2-1; perhaps TRBD2 as D (5 bases). This CDR3 has 14 residues. Germline lookup yields CDR1 SQVTM and CDR2 ANQGSEA. The V gene lost 7 bases and the J gene lost 5 bases, with 18 bases spanning the gap. For the CDR3, the DNA is TGCAGCGGAATAGGACTTTCGGAACACAATGAGCAGTTCTTC. This translates into CSGIGLSEHNEQFF.

The chain links TRBV7-9 to TRBJ2-5; 10 bases are shared with TRBD2. Germline values: CDR1 SEHNR, CDR2 FQNEAQ (reference sequence). This CDR3 has 13 amino acids. The trim removed 7 bases at V and 4 bases at J, leaving 3 bases unmatched. The CDR3 DNA follows: TGTGCCAGCATGGGACTAGCGAGAGAGACCCAGTACTTC. Translating gives CASMGLARETQYF.

The V and J genes are TRBV7-9 and TRBJ2-5; 8 nucleotides line up with TRBD2. The trim removed 5 bases at V and 4 bases at J, leaving 12 bases unmatched. The CDR3 totals 16 residues. CDR1 and CDR2 from the germline V gene are SEHNR and FQNEAQ (reference sequence). The CDR3 DNA sequence: TGTGCCAGCAGCCTAACCCGAGCGGGAGTTTCAGAGACCCAGTACTTC. Translated, it gives CASSLTRAGVSETQYF.

The chain carries TRBV27 and TRBJ2-7; the D call may be TRBD1 or TRBD2 (5 bases each). CDR3 length: 13 residues. Germline CDR1 and CDR2: MNHEY and SMNVEV (reference sequence). V dropped 3 bases and J dropped 3 bases, with 9 bases sitting between them. The CDR3 DNA reads TGTGCCAGCAGTTTGGGACCGTACTACGAGCAGTACTTC. Encoded protein: CASSLGPYYEQYF.

The V gene is TRBV9, the J gene TRBJ1-2; D possibly corresponds to TRBD1 (5 bases). CDR1 and CDR2 from the germline V gene are SGDLS and YYNGEE. The CDR3 loop spans 14 amino acids. Trimming removed 0 bases from V and 4 bases from J, with 10 bases in between. CDR3 nucleotides: TGTGCCAGCAGCGTAGGGGCGCAGGGCTATGGCTACACCTTC. Translation gives CASSVGAQGYGYTF.

A note on this clone: This sample includes further DNA sequences coding for the same CDR3. The J gene is TRBJ2-7, the V gene TRBV7-9; TRBD2 matches at 9 bases. The V gene's germline CDR1 is SEHNR and CDR2 FQNEAQ (reference sequence). Germline trimming cut 1 base from V and 2 bases from J; bases unmatched to any gene: 0. There are 14 residues in the CDR3. CDR3 sequence (DNA): TGTGCCAGCAGCTTAGGCGGGAGGGCCTACGAGCAGTACTTC. Its protein product is CASSLGGRAYEQYF.

The V and J genes are TRBV19 and TRBJ2-7; 8 bases agree with TRBD2. Germline CDR1 reads LNHDA; CDR2 reads SQIVND (reference sequence). After removal of 5 bases from V and 2 bases from J, the junction contained 8 bases not matched to a gene. The CDR3 has 15 amino acids. The CDR3 bases are TGTGCCAGTAGTGATCTGACTAGCGTACCCTACGAGCAGTACTTC. It codes for CASSDLTSVPYEQYF.

The chain recombines TRBV7-8 with TRBJ2-2, with 9 nucleotides matching TRBD2. Germline V gives CDR1 SGHVS, CDR2 FQNEAQ. This CDR3 is 17 amino acids long. With V trimmed by 5 bases and J by 3 bases, 10 bases remained unmatched. DNA for the CDR3: TGTGCCAGCAGCCACCCAACGGAGCGGGAGGACACCGGGGAGCTGTTTTTT. It codes for CASSHPTEREDTGELFF.

This clone came up once. The chain joins TRBV18 to TRBJ2-7; TRBD1 aligns across 8 bases. V lost 3 bases and J lost 4; bases outside the gene matches: 11. This CDR3 is 16 amino acids long. CDR1 is KGHSH and CDR2 is LQKENI in the germline V gene. CDR3 DNA sequence: TGTGCCAGCTCACCCGATAGCGTCAGGGGGCGTTACGAGCAGTACTTC. It translates to CASSPDSVRGRYEQYF.

The J gene is TRBJ2-5, the V gene TRBV9; D is perhaps TRBD2 (6 bases). Germline values: CDR1 SGDLS, CDR2 YYNGEE. The germline V and J ends were trimmed by 3 bases and 5 bases, with 11 bases remaining between them. The CDR3 contains 13 residues. The chain's CDR3 is CASSGGGMETQYF. The CDR3 region has the DNA TGTGCCAGCAGCGGGGGCGGGATGGAGACCCAGTACTTC.

This sequence joins TRBV29-1 and TRBJ1-2, with D unresolved. The CDR3 sequence is 12 residues long. Trimming removed 7 bases at V and 0 bases at J, with 9 bases between. In germline, CDR1 is SQVTM, CDR2 ANQGSEA. CDR3 residues: CSGETTNYGYTF. CDR3 DNA sequence: TGCAGCGGAGAGACTACTAACTATGGCTACACCTTC. The full variable domain, its missing parts supplied by reference TRBV29-1 and TRBJ1-2, is SAVISQKPSRDICQRGTSLTIQCQVDSQVTMMFWYRQQPGQSLTLIATANQGSEATYESGFVIDKFPISRPNLTFSTLTVSNMSPEDSSIYLCSGETTNYGYTFGSGTRLTVV.